These 29 T cell receptor beta chains were sequenced from one sample in a study of cytomegalovirus exposure and HLA in healthy donors. PCR was performed using 60 Vbeta and 13 Jbeta primers. The assay was immunoSEQ multiplex PCR, and TCRdb's table has in-frame clones only and misses some. The table shows some 270,000 clones, with 85% to 95% occurring only once. The source material was PBMCs. These receptors all come from a girl between 2 and 10 years old in good health and CMV-seronegative.

The chain has TRBV5-6 and TRBJ2-1; 7 bases are a match to TRBD2. Germline V lookup: CDR1 SGHDT, CDR2 YYEEEE. With 1 base clipped from V and 0 bases from J, the junction kept 4 bases outside the gene matches. The CDR3 loop spans 16 amino acids. The CDR3 region has the DNA TGTGCCAGCAGCTTGAAGGGCGGGAGCTCCTACAATGAGCAGTTCTTC. Amino acids: CASSLKGGSSYNEQFF.

The sample holds a few counts of this clone. The chain recombines TRBV10-3 with TRBJ1-4; tentative D call: TRBD1 (5 bases). CDR1 ENHRY and CDR2 SYGVKD come from the germline V gene. Trimming shortened V by 4 bases and J by 8 bases, and 23 bases separated the two germline ends. The CDR3 runs to 17 residues. Here the CDR3 DNA reads TGTGCCATCAGTGGGGGGGTTGGAGGACCGGATAGCGAAAAACTGTTTTTT. Encoded protein: CAISGGVGGPDSEKLFF.

The rearrangement links TRBV2 to TRBJ1-5; TRBD1 matches 8 bases. The junction had 9 bases not matched to a gene; V was cut back by 4 bases and J by 4 bases. The CDR3 sequence is 16 residues long. From germline, CDR1 is SNHLY and CDR2 FYNNEI. The CDR3 loop is CASSVNRRTGNQPQHF. Written as DNA, the CDR3 is TGTGCCAGCAGTGTGAATCGACGGACAGGGAATCAGCCCCAGCATTTT.

This chain connects TRBV9 to TRBJ2-3; 9 nucleotides align to TRBD1. V was clipped by 6 bases and J by 0 bases; unmatched bases: 2. This CDR3 has 14 residues. CDR1 is SGDLS and CDR2 is YYNGEE in the germline V gene. CDR3 DNA: TGTGCCAGCAAGGGGACAGGGAGCACAGATACGCAGTATTTT. Translated, it gives CASKGTGSTDTQYF.

CDR3 nucleotides: TGTGCCAGCAGCCAAGCACCGGGACTAGCGTTAGACAATGAGCAGTTCTTC. This gives the protein CASSQAPGLALDNEQFF. The V gene is TRBV4-2, the J gene TRBJ2-1, with 10 bases identical to TRBD2. V shed 1 base, J shed 5 bases, and the junction held 8 bases outside the gene matches. This CDR3 is built from 17 residues. The germline gives CDR1 LGHNA, CDR2 YNFKEQ.

V and J are TRBV28 and TRBJ1-5; possible D gene TRBD1, 6 bases. Trimming stripped 8 bases from V and 9 bases from J, with 20 bases between. Germline lookup yields CDR1 MDHEN and CDR2 SYDVKM. The CDR3 has 14 amino acids. CDR3 in DNA: TGTGCCAGCGGGGGATTGATACAGGGTGGGCCCCAGCATTTT. This codes for CASGGLIQGGPQHF.

The J gene is TRBJ2-7, the V gene TRBV23-1; D possibly corresponds to TRBD1 (6 bases). TRBV23-1 is treated as an ORF (open reading frame) with a function not yet certain. This CDR3 spans 14 amino acids. Trimming stripped 3 bases from V and 4 bases from J, with 13 bases between. CDR3 residues: CASSHPAGDYEQYF. The CDR3 DNA sequence: TGCGCCAGCAGTCACCCCGCAGGGGATTACGAGCAGTACTTC.

The chain recombines TRBV5-1 with TRBJ1-2, with D perhaps TRBD1 (5 bases). V lost 3 bases, J lost 0 bases, and 12 bases lay in between. The CDR3 runs to 15 residues. Germline V lookup: CDR1 SGHRS, CDR2 YFSETQ. The CDR3 loop is CASSWGKDANYGYTF. The CDR3 coding sequence is TGCGCCAGCAGCTGGGGCAAGGATGCTAACTATGGCTACACCTTC. Full variable domain (missing parts from reference TRBV5-1 and TRBJ1-2): KAGVTQTPRYLIKTRGQQVTLSCSPISGHRSVSWYQQTPGQGLQFLFEYFSETQRNKGNFPGRFSGRQFSNSRSEMNVSTLELGDSALYLCASSWGKDANYGYTFGSGTRLTVV.

V is TRBV28 and J is TRBJ1-1, with D possibly being TRBD1 (6 bases). This CDR3 is 18 amino acids long. Per germline, CDR1 MDHEN and CDR2 SYDVKM. V lost 2 bases, J lost 2 bases, and 21 bases lay in between. CDR3 DNA: TGTGCCAGCAGTTTAGGCGCCAGGGGACATCTTACAAACACTGAAGCTTTCTTT. Residues: CASSLGARGHLTNTEAFF.

The V gene is TRBV6-1, the J gene TRBJ1-2; D is perhaps TRBD1 (6 bases). The CDR3 covers 14 residues. V was cut by 4 bases and J by 4 bases, with 13 bases left in between. Germline CDR1 MNHNS, CDR2 SASEGT. Here the CDR3 reads CASSALQGSYGYTF. The DNA of the CDR3 is TGTGCCAGCAGTGCGCTACAGGGAAGCTATGGCTACACCTTC.

The genes are TRBV29-1 and TRBJ1-1, with TRBD1 matching over 10 bases. The CDR3 runs to 13 residues. The V gene end was trimmed by 7 bases and the J gene end by 0 bases; junction bases not matched to a gene: 2. Germline assignment: CDR1 SQVTM and CDR2 ANQGSEA. CDR3 nucleotides: TGCAGCGGGGGACAGGGGATGAACACTGAAGCTTTCTTT. Its protein product is CSGGQGMNTEAFF.

The chain couples TRBV6-5 to TRBJ1-5, with D possibly matching TRBD1 (5 bases). The germline V and J ends were trimmed by 3 bases and 3 bases, with 9 bases remaining between them. Germline V gene lookup returns CDR1 MNHEY and CDR2 SVGAGI. The CDR3 consists of 14 residues. The CDR3 sequence is CASSYSGPNQPQHF. Written as DNA, the CDR3 is TGTGCCAGCAGTTATTCAGGGCCCAATCAGCCCCAGCATTTT.

The rearrangement uses TRBV29-1 and TRBJ2-4; no clear D gene. The CDR3 covers 13 residues. Germline CDR1 is SQVTM and CDR2 is ANQGSEA. V lost 1 base to trimming and J lost 3 bases, with 7 bases between them. CDR3: CSVEVYDKNIQYF. For the CDR3, the DNA is TGCAGCGTTGAAGTCTACGACAAAAACATTCAGTACTTC.

The chain carries TRBV5-1 and TRBJ1-5, with 11 bases identical to TRBD1. CDR1 SGHRS and CDR2 YFSETQ come from the germline V gene. The CDR3 totals 15 residues. J lost 4 bases, V lost 4 bases, and 4 bases had no gene match. The CDR3: CASSPGQGDNQPQHF. CDR3 nucleotide sequence: TGCGCCAGCAGCCCGGGACAGGGGGATAATCAGCCCCAGCATTTT.

For the CDR3, the DNA is TGCAGCGTTAGGACAGGGGGCTCCTATAATTCACCCCTCCACTTT. This sequence encodes CSVRTGGSYNSPLHF. The V and J genes are TRBV29-1 and TRBJ1-6; 10 bases fit TRBD1. The V and J ends lost 5 bases and 0 bases, in that order; junction bases with no gene match: 1. This CDR3 region has 15 residues. CDR1 SQVTM and CDR2 ANQGSEA come from the germline V gene.

The rearrangement joins TRBV28 to TRBJ2-1; TRBD2 matches 11 bases. Germline lookup yields CDR1 MDHEN and CDR2 SYDVKM. This CDR3 region has 17 residues. Germline trimming cut 6 bases from V and 0 bases from J; bases unmatched to any gene: 7. CDR3 in amino acids: CASSTSGGLLSYNEQFF. DNA of the CDR3: TGTGCCAGCAGCACTAGCGGGGGCCTCCTCTCCTACAATGAGCAGTTCTTC.

The chain recombines TRBV5-1 with TRBJ2-5, with 12 bases that match TRBD2. The CDR3 is 18 amino acids. V gave up 0 bases and J gave up 5 bases; unmatched junction bases: 11. Germline assignment: CDR1 SGHRS and CDR2 YFSETQ. In nucleotides, the CDR3 is TGCGCCAGCAGCTTGGCCTGGAGACTAGCGGGAGCAAGGGAGACCCAGTACTTC. As protein: CASSLAWRLAGARETQYF.

The rearrangement links TRBV7-9 to TRBJ1-2, with D perhaps TRBD1 (5 bases). The length of the CDR3 is 15 residues. CDR1 is SEHNR, CDR2 FQNEAQ, per germline (reference sequence). V shed 5 bases and J shed 5 bases, with 18 bases lying between them. CDR3 amino acids: CASSQSGREAYGYTF. CDR3 DNA: TGTGCCAGCAGCCAATCCGGCAGGGAGGCTTATGGCTACACCTTC.

The chain has TRBV2 and TRBJ2-1; 10 bases are a match to TRBD2. Trimming at V came to 7 bases and at J to 7 bases, leaving 10 bases not matched to a gene. Per germline, CDR1 SNHLY and CDR2 FYNNEI. This CDR3 region has 15 residues. The DNA of the CDR3 is TGTGCCAGCACCAATCTAGCGGGAGTCGGTAATGAGCAGTTCTTC. Protein product: CASTNLAGVGNEQFF.

The chain is built from TRBV5-6 and TRBJ2-7, with D perhaps matching TRBD2 (6 bases). In germline, CDR1 is SGHDT, CDR2 YYEEEE. This CDR3 has 14 residues. Trimming pared 3 bases from V and 7 bases from J, leaving 17 bases between. The CDR3 sequence is CASSWGDGLWEQYF. CDR3 coding DNA: TGTGCCAGCAGCTGGGGGGATGGCCTATGGGAGCAGTACTTC. Based on the CDR3 plus reference TRBV5-6 and TRBJ2-7, the full variable domain is DAGVTQSPTHLIKTRGQQVTLRCSPKSGHDTVSWYQQALGQGPQFIFQYYEEEERQRGNFPDRFSGHQFPNYSSELNVNALLLGDSALYLCASSWGDGLWEQYFGPGTRLTVT.

The V gene is TRBV6-5, the J gene TRBJ2-1; 8 bases agree with TRBD1. CDR3 size: 13 residues. From germline, CDR1 is MNHEY and CDR2 SVGAGI. V was pared by 7 bases and J by 9 bases, with 8 bases of the junction left unmatched. In DNA form, the CDR3 reads TGTGCCAGCAAGATGACAGGGGCGGTTGAGCAGTTCTTC. Translated: CASKMTGAVEQFF.

V and J are TRBV6-1 and TRBJ1-5, with 8 bases aligning to TRBD1. The ends lost 1 base at V and 0 bases at J; junction bases unmatched: 5. This CDR3 spans 17 amino acids. Germline V CDR1 and CDR2: MNHNS, SASEGT. Written as DNA, the CDR3 is TGTGCCAGCAGTGAAGGACGGACAGGGAATAGCAATCAGCCCCAGCATTTT. Amino acids: CASSEGRTGNSNQPQHF.

This clone was observed a single time. This chain joins TRBV6-4 and TRBJ1-1; D is ambiguous. CDR3 length: 12 amino acids. V lost 5 bases and J lost 3, with 7 bases in between. The germline V gene has CDR1 MRHNA and CDR2 SNTAGT. For the CDR3, the DNA is TGTGCCAGCAGTAACCCGGACACTGAAGCTTTCTTT. Translating gives CASSNPDTEAFF.

V usage is TRBV4-1 and J usage is TRBJ2-1; D might be TRBD1 (5 bases). The CDR3 totals 16 residues. Germline CDR1 MGHRA, CDR2 YSYEKL. V dropped 3 bases and J dropped 0 bases, with 12 bases sitting between them. CDR3 region: CASSQIQDLSYNEQFF. The CDR3 nucleotides are TGCGCCAGCAGCCAGATACAGGACCTCTCCTACAATGAGCAGTTCTTC.

The genes are TRBV29-1 and TRBJ2-7; 7 nucleotides align to TRBD2. Unmatched junction bases numbered 12, after V lost 7 bases and J lost 0 bases. There are 15 residues in the CDR3. Germline CDR1 is SQVTM and CDR2 is ANQGSEA. In nucleotides, the CDR3 is TGCAGCGCCCGGGCCGAAGCGGGACTCTCCTACGAGCAGTACTTC. Translated: CSARAEAGLSYEQYF.

V usage is TRBV25-1 and J usage is TRBJ1-3; 7 positions agree with TRBD1. Germline trimming cut 5 bases from V and 1 base from J; bases unmatched to any gene: 5. The CDR3 is 15 amino acids. Germline values: CDR1 MGHDK, CDR2 SYGVNS. The CDR3 sequence is CASSRQGGSGNTIYF. CDR3 nucleotides: TGTGCCAGCAGTCGACAGGGTGGTTCTGGAAACACCATATATTTT.

This chain links TRBV5-8 with TRBJ2-3; D possibly corresponds to TRBD2 (6 bases). This CDR3 is built from 15 residues. V was pared by 7 bases and J by 0 bases, with 15 bases between. Per the germline V gene, CDR1 is SGHTS and CDR2 is YDEGEE. Written as DNA, the CDR3 is TGTGCCAGCTGCAGCGGGCAAACTAGCACAGATACGCAGTATTTT. It translates to CASCSGQTSTDTQYF.

CDR3 bases: TGTGCCAGCAGCTTAGGTAGGGGGAGCTCCTACGAGCAGTACTTC. Translated, it gives CASSLGRGSSYEQYF. The chain combines TRBV11-2 with TRBJ2-7; TRBD1 is a possible D gene (6 bases). V gave up 1 base and J gave up 0 bases, with 10 bases separating them. The germline gives CDR1 SGHAT, CDR2 FQNNGV. The CDR3 sequence is 15 residues long.

This chain uses TRBV19 with TRBJ1-2, with 8 positions matching TRBD1. This CDR3 is built from 15 residues. In germline, CDR1 is LNHDA, CDR2 SQIVND (reference sequence). Trimming cost V 7 bases and J 2 bases; bases outside gene matches: 9. The CDR3 region has the DNA TGTGCCAGTACCCTGACAGGGGTAGAGAACTATGGCTACACCTTC. This codes for CASTLTGVENYGYTF.